This TCR beta chain was captured by sequencing in a study of T cells after yellow fever vaccination. Trimming shortened V by 4 bases and J by 5 bases, and 20 bases separated the two germline ends. The CDR3 is 16 amino acids. Germline-derived CDR1 and CDR2 are MNHEY and SVGAGI. TCRdb passed the 5' RACE reads through MiXCR, listing each CDR3 protein once. The repertoire consists of more than 75,000 distinct CDR3 sequences, with under 9% occurring once and the leading ten covering approximately 15%. The study's findings and limits: Post-booster repertoires contained most primary-vaccination clones again (roughly 95% CD4, approximately 86% CD8).

The source was CD8+ T cells not binding an NS4B(214-222) dextramer, sorted from PBMCs, collected approximately 15 days after the first yellow fever vaccination. This sequence originates from a man between 18 and 29 years old who received the YFV17D yellow fever vaccine. This chain connects TRBV6-5 to TRBJ1-2, with D perhaps TRBD1 (6 bases). The CDR3 DNA reads as TGTGCCAGCAGTTTTACGGTGCCTGGGGGCGGTTATGGCTACACCTTC. It encodes CASSFTVPGGGYGYTF.